This TCR beta chain originates from a study of T cell responses to AZD1222 COVID-19 vaccine. Study-wide background: Pooled together were second doses at about 4 or about 12 weeks. Study results and caveats: Spike-specific TCR repertoires showed rising breadth and depth after two AZD1222 doses. Baseline antibody screening turned up just five to seven seropositive AZD1222 recipients.

TCRdb's copy holds only in-frame clones and misses some; the assay was immunoSEQ multiplex PCR. The repertoire consists of about 140,000 clones, with over 85% occurring once and the leading ten covering 5.5% to 6.5%. Details on this clone: The target antigen is unknown.

The CDR3 consists of 13 residues. The germline CDR1 and CDR2 sequences are MNHEY and SMNVEV (reference sequence). With 5 bases removed from V and 2 bases from J, the gap between germline ends came to 10 bases. The rearrangement joins TRBV27 to TRBJ2-7; D is perhaps TRBD1 (6 bases). This specimen consisted of peripheral blood, obtained on day 0 of AZD1222 vaccination. The TCR sequence derives from an adult in good health. The CDR3 spells CASSAGDAYEQYF. CDR3 DNA: TGTGCCAGCAGTGCAGGGGATGCCTACGAGCAGTACTTC.